This TCR beta chain was recovered during a study of blood T cell repertoires in COVID-19. In the study overall: COVID-19 samples collected from the United States, Italy and Spain covered acute and convalescent phases.

The germline V and J ends were trimmed by 5 bases and 3 bases, with 14 bases remaining between them. CDR1 MNHNY and CDR2 SVGAGI come from the germline V gene (reference sequence). The length of the CDR3 is 14 residues. Only in-frame clones appear in the TCRdb table, and some are missing; sequencing was by immunoSEQ multiplex PCR. The sample lists under 85,000 clones; more than 65% were seen once. This chain links TRBV6-6 with TRBJ2-7, with D possibly matching TRBD1 (6 bases). This TCR was sampled from a woman at least 80 years old with active or convalescent COVID-19. The sequenced sample consisted of peripheral blood. The CDR3 sequence is CASSRDRPYYEQYF. CDR3 sequence (DNA): TGTGCCAGCAGTCGCGACAGGCCGTACTACGAGCAGTACTTC.